One and the same sample provided the 23 T cell receptor beta chains below, sequenced in a study of T cell repertoires in cytomegalovirus infection. One entry per CDR3 protein, called by TCRdb with MiXCR from the reads. The top ten hold about 14% of the sample, which has 310,000 or so distinct CDR3 sequences, about 25% seen once. Their cognate antigens are unknown. This material consisted of cultured PBMCs, taken from culture after CMV antigen stimulation. These receptors were taken from a human donor in good health (CMV status not recorded). Some clones in this sample may be carry-over from other donors' samples.

The chain links TRBV5-4 to TRBJ1-2; tentatively, D is TRBD1 (5 bases). Germline V lookup: CDR1 SGHNT, CDR2 YYREEE (reference sequence). V lost 4 bases and J lost 4, with 20 bases in between. The CDR3 is 16 residues long. The CDR3 DNA reads TGTGCCAGCAGCCCTACGGCAGAGGGGACCCCCTATGGCTACACCTTC. Amino acids: CASSPTAEGTPYGYTF.

This clonotype has only a few counts. The chain combines TRBV4-3 with TRBJ2-1; 7 bases align to TRBD2. The trim removed 0 bases at V and 0 bases at J, leaving 2 bases unmatched. The CDR3 length is 16 residues. The germline V gene has CDR1 LGHNA and CDR2 YSLEER. In DNA, the CDR3 is TGCGCCAGCAGCCAAGATCTAGCGGACTCCTACAATGAGCAGTTCTTC. Translated: CASSQDLADSYNEQFF.

This clonotype appeared many times. The CDR3 sequence: CASSRDLVLNTEAFF. DNA for the CDR3: TGTGCCAGCAGCCGTGACTTAGTTCTGAACACTGAAGCTTTCTTT. The rearrangement joins TRBV7-2 to TRBJ1-1; D call uncertain. The CDR3 loop spans 15 amino acids. Germline CDR1 reads SGHTA; CDR2 reads FQGNSA. Trimming took off 5 bases at V and 0 bases at J, with 13 bases between the two ends.

This clonotype was counted between two and nine times. The rearrangement joins TRBV9 to TRBJ2-5; D possibly corresponds to TRBD2 (5 bases). V was cut by 4 bases and J by 7 bases, with 20 bases left in between. Germline V gene sequence: CDR1 SGDLS, CDR2 YYNGEE. The CDR3 loop spans 15 amino acids. This chain's CDR3 is CASSPLDFSAATQYF. CDR3 DNA: TGTGCCAGCAGCCCCCTGGACTTTTCCGCTGCGACCCAGTACTTC. The complete variable domain, with remaining parts taken from reference TRBV9 and TRBJ2-5, reads DSGVTQTPKHLITATGQRVTLRCSPRSGDLSVYWYQQSLDQGLQFLIQYYNGEERAKGNILERFSAQQFPDLHSELNLSSLELGDSALYFCASSPLDFSAATQYFGPGTRLLVL.

This chain connects TRBV19 to TRBJ2-3, with 13 positions matching TRBD2. The CDR3 runs 15 residues. In germline, CDR1 is LNHDA, CDR2 SQIVND (reference sequence). Trimming at V came to 6 bases and at J to 4 bases, leaving 4 bases not matched to a gene. Here the CDR3 reads CASSGLAGVSDTQYF. The CDR3 DNA sequence: TGTGCCAGTAGCGGACTAGCGGGAGTGTCAGATACGCAGTATTTT.

This clonotype has a handful of counts. This chain joins TRBV7-2 and TRBJ2-1; D remains unclear. Trimming stripped 1 base from V and 0 bases from J, with 16 bases between. The CDR3 is made up of 18 amino acids. Germline CDR1 SGHTA, CDR2 FQGNSA. CDR3 nucleotide sequence: TGTGCCAGCAGCTTAGACAGCAGTTTACCGAGCTCCTACAATGAGCAGTTCTTC. It specifies CASSLDSSLPSSYNEQFF. The full variable domain, in which reference TRBV7-2 and TRBJ2-1 provide the parts outside the CDR3, is GAGVSQSPSNKVTEKGKDVELRCDPISGHTALYWYRQSLGQGLEFLIYFQGNSAPDKSGLPSDRFSAERTGGSVSTLTIQRTQQEDSAVYLCASSLDSSLPSSYNEQFFGPGTRLTVL.

This chain links TRBV6-2 or TRBV6-3 with TRBJ2-1; D is undetermined. V lost 8 bases and J lost 1, with 18 bases in between. Per the germline V gene, CDR1 is MNHEY and CDR2 is SVGEGT. The CDR3 is made up of 16 amino acids. In DNA, the CDR3 is TGTGCCAGCGGCGACGTACCGCCCGGGTCCTACAATGAGCAGTTCTTC. This codes for CASGDVPPGSYNEQFF.

The table lists this clonotype with many counts. V is TRBV7-2 and J is TRBJ2-7, with TRBD2 matching 8 bases. J gave up 1 base and V 5 bases, and 7 bases lay outside the gene matches. The germline gives CDR1 SGHTA, CDR2 FQGNSA. This CDR3 is built from 15 residues. CDR3 protein: CASSPTGLVSYEQYF. DNA of the CDR3: TGTGCCAGCAGCCCAACGGGACTAGTGTCCTACGAGCAGTACTTC.

A few counts support this clonotype. The genes are TRBV6-2 or TRBV6-3 and TRBJ2-7; D is uncertain. This CDR3 is built from 13 residues. Germline values: CDR1 MNHEY, CDR2 SVGEGT. The V gene lost 6 bases and the J gene lost 7 bases, with 16 bases spanning the gap. The CDR3 nucleotides are TGTGCCAGCAGCCCCTCCGGGTCGTGGGAGCAGTACTTC. This translates into CASSPSGSWEQYF.

The rearrangement joins TRBV4-1 to TRBJ1-2; TRBD1 might be the D (6 bases). V was trimmed by 5 bases and J by 2 bases, leaving 9 bases between them. Germline V gene sequence: CDR1 MGHRA, CDR2 YSYEKL. CDR3 length: 13 residues. The CDR3 DNA reads TGCGCCAGCAGCGTGAGGGGGAACTATGGCTACACCTTC. This translates into CASSVRGNYGYTF.

This clonotype came up many times. The chain uses TRBV7-2 and TRBJ2-2; 7 nucleotides agree with TRBD1. J was trimmed by 7 bases and V by 5 bases; bases with no gene match: 4. This CDR3 is built from 13 residues. The germline CDR1 and CDR2 sequences are SGHTA and FQGNSA. This CDR3 reads CASSRQGVGELFF. The CDR3 DNA reads TGTGCCAGCAGCAGACAGGGTGTCGGGGAGCTGTTTTTT.

CDR3 nucleotides: TGTGCCAGCAGCCAAGAGCTAGCGGGACGAAATACGCAGTATTTT. Amino acid sequence: CASSQELAGRNTQYF. The V call is TRBV4-2, the J call TRBJ2-3; 9 bases match TRBD2. The V and J ends lost 0 bases and 7 bases, in that order; junction bases with no gene match: 5. Looked up from germline, CDR1 is LGHNA and CDR2 is YNFKEQ. CDR3 length: 15 residues.

The genes are TRBV11-1 and TRBJ2-1, with 11 bases that match TRBD2. Losses at the gene ends were 1 base for V and 4 bases for J; bases not matched to a gene: 3. This CDR3 contains 16 residues. CDR1 and CDR2 (germline): SGHAT, FQDESV (reference sequence). The CDR3 is CASSLGLAGLYNEQFF. Written as DNA, the CDR3 is TGTGCCAGCAGCTTAGGACTAGCGGGATTGTACAATGAGCAGTTCTTC.

The CDR3 here is CSANRGRILEQYF. The CDR3 coding sequence is TGCAGTGCTAACAGGGGGCGAATCTTAGAGCAGTACTTC. This sequence joins TRBV20-1 and TRBJ2-7, with 9 bases aligning to TRBD1. Germline assignment: CDR1 DFQATT and CDR2 SNEGSKA (reference sequence). This CDR3 contains 13 residues. Losses at the gene ends were 4 bases for V and 7 bases for J; bases not matched to a gene: 8.

This sequence joins TRBV6-1 and TRBJ1-5; D is perhaps TRBD1 (6 bases). Trimming stripped 8 bases from V and 9 bases from J, with 20 bases between. Per the germline V gene, CDR1 is MNHNS and CDR2 is SASEGT. The CDR3 loop spans 14 amino acids. CDR3 protein: CASSSYRVGGPQHF. CDR3 coding DNA: TGTGCCAGCTCATCCTACAGGGTAGGAGGGCCCCAGCATTTT.

The rearrangement uses TRBV11-2 and TRBJ1-2; D remains ambiguous. CDR1 and CDR2 (germline): SGHAT, FQNNGV. The CDR3 spans 13 residues. V was shortened by 4 bases and J by 7 bases, with 13 bases between the two germline ends. The CDR3 DNA reads TGTGCCAGCAGCTCGGACGGCCGGATTGGCTACACCTTC. Translated: CASSSDGRIGYTF. The full variable domain, with the rest looked up from reference TRBV11-2 and TRBJ1-2, is EAGVAQSPRYKIIEKRQSVAFWCNPISGHATLYWYQQILGQGPKLLIQFQNNGVVDDSQLPKDRFSAERLKGVDSTLKIQPAKLEDSAVYLCASSSDGRIGYTFGSGTRLTVV.

The V and J genes are TRBV11-1 and TRBJ2-7; 7 bases are shared with TRBD1. The V segment lost 6 bases and the J segment 0 bases; nucleotides outside the gene matches: 5. The CDR3 consists of 14 residues. Germline assignment: CDR1 SGHAT and CDR2 FQDESV (reference sequence). The CDR3 loop is CASSNTGVSYEQYF. CDR3 sequence (DNA): TGTGCCAGCAGTAACACAGGGGTCTCCTACGAGCAGTACTTC.

This clonotype was seen many times. The gene calls are TRBV7-2 and TRBJ2-6; possible D gene TRBD2, 5 bases. The CDR3 contains 17 residues. The germline V gene encodes CDR1 SGHTA and CDR2 FQGNSA. Trimming took off 1 base at V and 4 bases at J, with 14 bases between the two ends. CDR3 DNA sequence: TGTGCCAGCAGCTTAGGAGGGCGCCTGCGAGGGGCCAACGTCCTGACTTTC. Protein product: CASSLGGRLRGANVLTF.

The chain employs TRBV29-1 and TRBJ2-5; TRBD2 aligns across 11 bases. The germline V gene encodes CDR1 SQVTM and CDR2 ANQGSEA. The length of the CDR3 is 13 residues. J was trimmed by 3 bases and V by 8 bases; bases with no gene match: 5. The CDR3 bases are TGCAGCCACAAGACTAGCGGGAAAGAGACCCAGTACTTC. Translation gives CSHKTSGKETQYF.

The rearrangement joins TRBV6-5 to TRBJ2-5; TRBD2 agrees at 7 bases. The CDR3 runs to 18 residues. The V and J ends lost 2 bases and 2 bases, in that order; junction bases with no gene match: 14. CDR1 is MNHEY and CDR2 is SVGAGI in the germline V gene. The CDR3 DNA reads as TGTGCCAGCAGTTACGGGCGCGGGAGTCCCCTTTTACAAGAGACCCAGTACTTC. Amino acids: CASSYGRGSPLLQETQYF.

The chain has TRBV27 and TRBJ2-3; 13 bases line up with TRBD2. The ends lost 5 bases at V and 4 bases at J; junction bases unmatched: 15. The germline CDR1 and CDR2 sequences are MNHEY and SMNVEV (reference sequence). CDR3 length: 19 amino acids. In DNA form, the CDR3 reads TGTGCCAGCAGTCTTAGAGGACTAGCGGGAGTTATCGTTTCAGATACGCAGTATTTT. It specifies CASSLRGLAGVIVSDTQYF.

At least ten counts were recorded for this clonotype. The chain couples TRBV20-1 to TRBJ2-1, with 11 bases lining up with TRBD2. This CDR3 has 17 residues. V was clipped by 0 bases and J by 4 bases; unmatched bases: 8. CDR1 is DFQATT, CDR2 SNEGSKA, per germline (reference sequence). The CDR3 DNA follows: TGCAGTGCTAGAGATTCAACCATAGCGGGAGGGTACAATGAGCAGTTCTTC. It encodes CSARDSTIAGGYNEQFF.

There are a few counts of this clonotype. The rearrangement joins TRBV28 to TRBJ2-7; TRBD2 matches at 8 bases. The CDR3 loop spans 12 amino acids. Germline lookup yields CDR1 MDHEN and CDR2 SYDVKM. The J segment lost 12 bases and the V segment lost 8 bases, leaving 12 bases of the junction unmatched. The CDR3 nucleotides read TGTGCCAGCTCCGCGGGGGGCAGCGAATGGTACGTC. It specifies CASSAGGSEWYV.